Listed here is a single T cell receptor beta chain. The antigen is unknown. The data are from a study of T-cell reconstitution after alpha-beta-depleted transplantation in children. Study outcomes and limitations: At around two months after transplant, the alpha-beta T cells were reportedly derived from several hundred expanded clones that came from non-depleted graft cells.

Researchers prepared the TCRbeta library using unique molecular identifiers, the study reports. Each CDR3 protein gets one entry after TCRdb re-called the PCR reads with MiXCR. The sample holds a few hundred thousand distinct CDR3 sequences; about a quarter are singletons and the top ten take 35% to 40%. CDR3 length: 15 amino acids. Losses at the gene ends were 1 base for V and 1 base for J; bases not matched to a gene: 0. Germline V gives CDR1 LGHDT, CDR2 YNNKEL (reference sequence). Specimen: PBMCs, collected before TCRalphabeta/CD19-depleted stem cell transplant. The chain links TRBV3-1 to TRBJ2-7; 11 bases agree with TRBD2. This sequence was found in a boy under three years old with Wiskott-Aldrich syndrome, due to receive a stem cell transplant. The CDR3 here is CASSQASGRSYEQYF. The CDR3 coding sequence is TGTGCCAGCAGCCAAGCTAGCGGGAGGTCCTACGAGCAGTACTTC.